The 28 T cell receptor beta chains below were found in one sample sequenced in a study of T cell changes during pregnancy in multiple sclerosis. Sequenced by immunoSEQ multiplex PCR; TCRdb stores in-frame clones only, minus some. This table holds approximately 53,000 clones, nearly 95% found once. Sequencing used CD4+ T cells from peripheral blood mononuclear cells, obtained after pregnancy. All receptors come from a female donor in good health, enrolled as a control in a pregnancy study.

The chain carries TRBV19 and TRBJ2-1, with 7 bases matching TRBD2. The CDR3 extends over 13 amino acids. CDR1 and CDR2 from the germline V gene are LNHDA and SQIVND (reference sequence). J lost 6 bases, V lost 11 bases, and 10 bases had no gene match. The CDR3 region has the DNA TGTGCCCACCGACTAGCAGTTTGCAATGAGCAGTTCTTC. Translated, it gives CAHRLAVCNEQFF.

The V call is TRBV19, the J call TRBJ1-1, with D possibly TRBD1 on 5 matching bases. The CDR3 extends over 15 amino acids. Germline CDR1 LNHDA, CDR2 SQIVND (reference sequence). Trimming removed 1 base at V and 4 bases at J, with 13 bases between. The DNA of the CDR3 is TGTGCCAGTAGTATAGTGGGGGGTTCGGGCACTGAAGCTTTCTTT. Translation: CASSIVGGSGTEAFF.

The chain uses TRBV6-6 and TRBJ2-5; D remains unclear. The assigned J gene may be wrong: the sequence end matches TRBJ2-7 better. Germline CDR1 and CDR2: MNHNY and SVGAGI (reference sequence). CDR3 length equals 12 residues. The DNA of the CDR3 is TGTGCCAGCAATAGTGACTCCTACGAGCAGTACTTC. Amino acid sequence: CASNSDSYEQYF.

This chain connects TRBV11-2 to TRBJ1-1, with D hard to call. The CDR3 spans 15 residues. The germline gives CDR1 SGHAT, CDR2 FQNNGV. V shed 0 bases and J shed 0 bases, with 8 bases lying between them. The CDR3 DNA reads TGTGCCAGCAGCTTAGACCCAGTTATGAACACTGAAGCTTTCTTT. Translation: CASSLDPVMNTEAFF.

The V and J genes are TRBV5-1 and TRBJ1-2; D is undetermined. Trimming pared 5 bases from V and 2 bases from J, leaving 7 bases between. This CDR3 is 12 amino acids long. Germline CDR1 and CDR2: SGHRS and YFSETQ. The CDR3 region is CASRRENYGYTF. The DNA of the CDR3 is TGCGCCAGCAGGAGAGAAAACTATGGCTACACCTTC.

The chain is built from TRBV5-1 and TRBJ2-3, with 9 positions matching TRBD2. The germline V gene has CDR1 SGHRS and CDR2 YFSETQ. CDR3 length: 15 residues. V lost 7 bases and J lost 6; bases outside the gene matches: 12. This CDR3 is CASGQRGDLGDTQYF. For the CDR3, the DNA is TGCGCCAGCGGACAGCGGGGGGACCTTGGGGATACGCAGTATTTT.

This chain links TRBV11-1 with TRBJ2-1; 8 bases match TRBD2. CDR3 length equals 14 residues. Germline V lookup: CDR1 SGHAT, CDR2 FQDESV (reference sequence). The V gene end was trimmed by 4 bases and the J gene end by 4 bases; junction bases not matched to a gene: 3. The CDR3 reads CASSSLAGYNEQFF. The CDR3 bases are TGTGCCAGCAGCTCGTTAGCGGGGTACAATGAGCAGTTCTTC.

A word on this clone: This sample also contains other DNA sequences that code for the same CDR3. The chain joins TRBV4-1 to TRBJ2-1, with 8 bases aligning to TRBD1. CDR3 length: 18 residues. CDR1 and CDR2 from the germline V gene are MGHRA and YSYEKL. With V trimmed by 0 bases and J by 0 bases, 7 bases remained unmatched. The CDR3 region has the DNA TGCGCCAGCAGCCAAGATCCCAACGGACAGGGCTCCTACAATGAGCAGTTCTTC. Translated, it gives CASSQDPNGQGSYNEQFF.

The chain joins TRBV6-5 to TRBJ1-2, with 7 bases matching TRBD1. V gave up 5 bases and J gave up 8 bases; unmatched junction bases: 5. Germline CDR1 and CDR2: MNHEY and SVGAGI. The CDR3 runs to 12 residues. The CDR3 nucleotides read TGTGCCAGCAGTCGACAGGGATGGGGCTACACCTTC. It is translated as CASSRQGWGYTF.

The chain uses TRBV19 and TRBJ2-1; 10 bases align to TRBD1. With V trimmed by 4 bases and J by 1 base, 1 base remained unmatched. CDR1 and CDR2 (germline): LNHDA, SQIVND (reference sequence). The length of the CDR3 is 15 residues. The DNA of the CDR3 is TGTGCCAGTAGTAAGGGACAGGGGTCCTACAATGAGCAGTTCTTC. This codes for CASSKGQGSYNEQFF. The full variable domain, with the rest looked up from reference TRBV19 and TRBJ2-1, is DGGITQSPKYLFRKEGQNVTLSCEQNLNHDAMYWYRQDPGQGLRLIYYSQIVNDFQKGDIAEGYSVSREKKESFPLTVTSAQKNPTAFYLCASSKGQGSYNEQFFGPGTRLTVL.

This chain uses TRBV18 with TRBJ2-3, with 8 bases identical to TRBD2. Germline values: CDR1 KGHSH, CDR2 LQKENI. The CDR3 contains 15 residues. The trim removed 4 bases at V and 4 bases at J, leaving 7 bases unmatched. CDR3: CASSQLSGTADTQYF. CDR3 DNA: TGTGCCAGCTCACAGCTTAGCGGGACCGCAGATACGCAGTATTTT.

This chain uses TRBV15 with TRBJ2-1; 14 positions agree with TRBD2. This CDR3 is built from 15 residues. With 4 bases clipped from V and 7 bases from J, the junction kept 3 bases outside the gene matches. In germline, CDR1 is LNHNV, CDR2 YYDKDF (reference sequence). The CDR3 loop reads CATSTGLAGGNEQFF. The CDR3, as DNA: TGTGCCACCAGCACAGGACTAGCGGGAGGTAATGAGCAGTTCTTC.

J is TRBJ1-1 and V is TRBV11-2, with a tentative D call TRBD1 (5 bases). Per the germline V gene, CDR1 is SGHAT and CDR2 is FQNNGV. CDR3 length: 11 residues. V shed 3 bases and J shed 7 bases, with 6 bases lying between them. CDR3 nucleotide sequence: TGTGCCAGCAGCTTCACAGGTGAAGCTTTCTTT. Its protein is CASSFTGEAFF.

The gene calls are TRBV11-2 and TRBJ2-5; 10 positions match TRBD2. Germline V gives CDR1 SGHAT, CDR2 FQNNGV. The ends lost 1 base at V and 3 bases at J; junction bases unmatched: 11. This CDR3 has 18 residues. The CDR3 is CASSLVIGGTSGKETQYF. The CDR3 DNA is TGTGCCAGCAGCTTAGTCATTGGGGGAACTAGCGGGAAAGAGACCCAGTACTTC.

This chain joins TRBV4-1 and TRBJ2-7, with TRBD2 identical over 10 bases. The V segment lost 4 bases and the J segment 1 base; nucleotides outside the gene matches: 4. There are 15 residues in the CDR3. Per germline, CDR1 MGHRA and CDR2 YSYEKL. The CDR3 loop reads CASSPLAGASYEQYF. The CDR3 bases are TGCGCCAGCAGCCCGCTAGCGGGGGCGTCCTACGAGCAGTACTTC.

The genes are TRBV29-1 and TRBJ2-3, with D perhaps matching TRBD2 (5 bases). Trimming stripped 4 bases from V and 0 bases from J, with 14 bases between. Germline V gene lookup returns CDR1 SQVTM and CDR2 ANQGSEA. The CDR3 contains 15 residues. The CDR3 nucleotides read TGCAGCGTTGGGGGTGGAGGCTCTAGCACAGATACGCAGTATTTT. Its translation: CSVGGGGSSTDTQYF.

This rearrangement joins TRBV5-1 to TRBJ2-7; 10 positions agree with TRBD2. Germline assignment: CDR1 SGHRS and CDR2 YFSETQ. This CDR3 is built from 16 residues. V shed 3 bases and J 7 bases; nucleotides not matched to a gene: 13. DNA of the CDR3: TGCGCCAGCAGCTCGATTAACTCGGGACTAGCGAGGGAGCAGTACTTC. As protein: CASSSINSGLAREQYF.

The chain is built from TRBV19 and TRBJ2-1; 7 bases are shared with TRBD1. This CDR3 spans 14 amino acids. Trimming removed 3 bases from V and 9 bases from J; junction bases left unmatched: 8. Germline V lookup: CDR1 LNHDA, CDR2 SQIVND (reference sequence). The CDR3 reads CASSILEGAIEQFF. The CDR3 nucleotides are TGTGCCAGTAGTATTCTCGAGGGGGCAATTGAGCAGTTCTTC.

J is TRBJ2-1 and V is TRBV28, with TRBD2 matching over 11 bases. The CDR3 is 17 amino acids. Germline CDR1 is MDHEN and CDR2 is SYDVKM. J was trimmed by 2 bases and V by 5 bases; bases with no gene match: 8. The CDR3 sequence: CASSGGGTSGAYNEQFF. The CDR3 nucleotides read TGTGCCAGCAGTGGGGGTGGGACTAGCGGAGCCTACAATGAGCAGTTCTTC.

The count of this clone is one. The chain recombines TRBV2 with TRBJ1-1, with D possibly matching TRBD1 (5 bases). Germline-derived CDR1 and CDR2 are SNHLY and FYNNEI. With 5 bases removed from V and 0 bases from J, the gap between germline ends came to 10 bases. This CDR3 region has 14 residues. The chain's CDR3 is CASSPRVLNTEAFF. In DNA form, the CDR3 reads TGTGCCAGCAGTCCCAGGGTCCTGAACACTGAAGCTTTCTTT.

This clone was seen just once. The rearrangement uses TRBV15 and TRBJ1-4, with D maybe TRBD1 (6 bases). Trimming cost V 3 bases and J 7 bases, with 9 bases left between them. The germline CDR1 and CDR2 sequences are LNHNV and YYDKDF (reference sequence). This CDR3 is 13 amino acids long. CDR3 loop: CATSRGALEKLFF. The CDR3 DNA sequence: TGTGCCACCAGCAGGGGGGCCCTTGAAAAACTGTTTTTT.

J is TRBJ2-2 and V is TRBV15; 10 nucleotides align to TRBD2. Germline V gives CDR1 LNHNV, CDR2 YYDKDF (reference sequence). V dropped 2 bases and J dropped 0; count of bases not matched to a gene: 3. This CDR3 comprises 17 residues. The CDR3 here is CATSRPSGGANTGELFF. The CDR3 DNA sequence: TGTGCCACCAGCAGACCGAGCGGGGGGGCGAACACCGGGGAGCTGTTTTTT. Together with reference TRBV15 and TRBJ2-2, the CDR3 gives the full variable domain: DAMVIQNPRYQVTQFGKPVTLSCSQTLNHNVMYWYQQKSSQAPKLLFHYYDKDFNNEADTPDNFQSRRPNTSFCFLDIRSPGLGDTAMYLCATSRPSGGANTGELFFGEGSRLTVL.

The CDR3 protein is CASSPPGLAGKDTQYF. The CDR3 DNA follows: TGCGCCAGCAGCCCGCCTGGACTAGCGGGAAAAGATACGCAGTATTTT. V gene TRBV5-1 combines with J gene TRBJ2-3, with 12 bases matching TRBD2. V lost 4 bases to trimming and J lost 5 bases; unmatched junction nucleotides: 8. Germline assignment: CDR1 SGHRS and CDR2 YFSETQ. The CDR3 length is 16 residues.

This chain joins TRBV30 and TRBJ1-3; tentatively, D is TRBD1 (5 bases). The CDR3 length is 16 residues. The ends were cut back, 4 bases at V and 1 base at J, with 17 bases in the middle. Germline CDR1 GTSNPN, CDR2 SVGIG (reference sequence). The CDR3 DNA reads as TGTGCCTGGATCGGGGGAAGACACTGGTCTGGAAACACCATATATTTT. Protein product: CAWIGGRHWSGNTIYF. Looking up the rest from reference TRBV30 and TRBJ1-3 gives the full variable domain: SQTIHQWPATLVQPVGSPLSLECTVEGTSNPNLYWYRQAAGRGLQLLFYSVGIGQISSEVPQNLSASRPQDRQFILSSKKLLLSDSGFYLCAWIGGRHWSGNTIYFGEGSWLTVV.

The rearrangement uses TRBV7-3 and TRBJ1-5, with TRBD1 matching 11 bases. The length of the CDR3 is 22 residues. V trimming: 4 bases; J trimming: 0 bases; junction bases outside the gene matches: 20. Germline lookup yields CDR1 SGHTA and CDR2 FQGTGA. The CDR3 spells CASSSSMTQPGQGVTSNQPQHF. Written as DNA, the CDR3 is TGTGCCAGCAGCTCGTCCATGACTCAACCGGGACAGGGGGTTACTAGCAATCAGCCCCAGCATTTT.

The chain recombines TRBV29-1 with TRBJ2-3; possibly TRBD1 for D (6 bases). The V end was cut by 7 bases, the J end by 4 bases, with 18 bases between. In germline, CDR1 is SQVTM, CDR2 ANQGSEA. The CDR3 is made up of 14 amino acids. CDR3 region: CSAGMAGVPDTQYF. The CDR3 nucleotides read TGCAGCGCGGGGATGGCAGGGGTCCCAGATACGCAGTATTTT.

The CDR3: CASSTYRGKGTEAFF. CDR3 nucleotide sequence: TGTGCCAGCAGCACATACAGGGGTAAGGGCACTGAAGCTTTCTTT. The rearrangement joins TRBV7-9 to TRBJ1-1; 7 bases agree with TRBD1. V shed 5 bases, J shed 4 bases, and the junction held 10 bases outside the gene matches. This CDR3 spans 15 amino acids. The V gene's germline CDR1 is SEHNR and CDR2 FQNEAQ (reference sequence).

The V and J genes are TRBV7-2 and TRBJ1-5; weak D call: TRBD1 (5 bases). This CDR3 is 13 amino acids long. Trimming left V 1 base short and J 11 bases short, with 12 bases between. Germline-derived CDR1 and CDR2 are SGHTA and FQGNSA. The CDR3 spells CASSLGRRRAQHF. The CDR3 DNA reads as TGTGCCAGCAGCTTAGGACGACGCAGGGCCCAGCATTTT.